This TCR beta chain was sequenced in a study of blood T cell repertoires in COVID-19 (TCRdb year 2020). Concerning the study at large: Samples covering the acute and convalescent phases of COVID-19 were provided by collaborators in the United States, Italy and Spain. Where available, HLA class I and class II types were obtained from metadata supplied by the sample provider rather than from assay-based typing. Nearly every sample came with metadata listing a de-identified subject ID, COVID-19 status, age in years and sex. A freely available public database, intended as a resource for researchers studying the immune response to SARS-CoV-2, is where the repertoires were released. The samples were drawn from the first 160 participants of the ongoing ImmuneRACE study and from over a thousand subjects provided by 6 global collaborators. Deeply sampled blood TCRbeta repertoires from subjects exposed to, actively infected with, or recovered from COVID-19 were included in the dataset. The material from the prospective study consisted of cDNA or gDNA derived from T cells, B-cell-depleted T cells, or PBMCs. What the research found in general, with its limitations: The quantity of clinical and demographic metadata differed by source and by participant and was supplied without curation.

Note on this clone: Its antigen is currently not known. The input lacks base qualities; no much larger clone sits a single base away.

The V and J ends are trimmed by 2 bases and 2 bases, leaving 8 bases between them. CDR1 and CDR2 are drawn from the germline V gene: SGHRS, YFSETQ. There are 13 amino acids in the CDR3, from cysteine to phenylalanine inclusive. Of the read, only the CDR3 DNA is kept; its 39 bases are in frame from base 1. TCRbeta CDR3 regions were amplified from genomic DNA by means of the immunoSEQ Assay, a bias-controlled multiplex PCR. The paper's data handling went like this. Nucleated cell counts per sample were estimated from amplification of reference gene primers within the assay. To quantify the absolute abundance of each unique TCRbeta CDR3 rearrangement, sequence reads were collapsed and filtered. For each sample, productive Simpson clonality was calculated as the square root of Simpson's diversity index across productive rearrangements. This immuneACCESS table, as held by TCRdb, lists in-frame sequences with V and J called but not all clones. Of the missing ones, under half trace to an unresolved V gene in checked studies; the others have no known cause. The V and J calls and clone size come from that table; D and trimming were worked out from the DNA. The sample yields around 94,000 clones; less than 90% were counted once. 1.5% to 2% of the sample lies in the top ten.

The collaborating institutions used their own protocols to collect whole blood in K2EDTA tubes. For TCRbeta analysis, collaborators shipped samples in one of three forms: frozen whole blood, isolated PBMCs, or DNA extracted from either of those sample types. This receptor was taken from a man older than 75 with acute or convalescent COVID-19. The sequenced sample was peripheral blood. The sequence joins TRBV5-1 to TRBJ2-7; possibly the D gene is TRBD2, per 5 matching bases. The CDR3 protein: CASSFDGTYEQYF. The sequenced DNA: TGCGCCAGCAGCTTTGACGGGACCTACGAGCAGTACTTC.